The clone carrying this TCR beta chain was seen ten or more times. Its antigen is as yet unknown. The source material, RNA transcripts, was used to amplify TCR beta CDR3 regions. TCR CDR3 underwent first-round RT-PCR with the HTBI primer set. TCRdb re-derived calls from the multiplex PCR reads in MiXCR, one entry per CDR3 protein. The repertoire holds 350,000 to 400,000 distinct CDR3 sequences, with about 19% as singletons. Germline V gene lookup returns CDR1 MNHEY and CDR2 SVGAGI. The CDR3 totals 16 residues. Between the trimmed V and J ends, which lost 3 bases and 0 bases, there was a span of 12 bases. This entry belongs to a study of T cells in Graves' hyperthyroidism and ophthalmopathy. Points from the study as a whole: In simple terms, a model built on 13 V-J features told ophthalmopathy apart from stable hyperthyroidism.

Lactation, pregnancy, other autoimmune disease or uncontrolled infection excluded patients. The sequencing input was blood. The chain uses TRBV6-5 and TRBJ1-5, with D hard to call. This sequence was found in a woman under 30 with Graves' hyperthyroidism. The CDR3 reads CASSYRASHSNQPQHF. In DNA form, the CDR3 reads TGTGCCAGCAGTTATAGGGCATCACATAGCAATCAGCCCCAGCATTTT.